Following are 21 T cell receptor beta chains from one sample sequenced in a study of T cell changes during pregnancy in multiple sclerosis. Generated by immunoSEQ multiplex PCR, the TCRdb table keeps only in-frame clones and is missing some. The sample has around 100,000 clones, around nine tenths seen once. Sequencing was performed on peripheral blood, taken after pregnancy. These receptors came from a female donor with multiple sclerosis, enrolled in a pregnancy study.

This rearrangement joins TRBV5-8 to TRBJ2-1, with 7 bases aligning to TRBD1. V was pared by 4 bases and J by 9 bases, with 7 bases of the junction left unmatched. This CDR3 contains 13 residues. CDR1 and CDR2 from the germline V gene are SGHTS and YDEGEE. CDR3 sequence reads: CASSETGSAEQFF. For the CDR3, the DNA is TGTGCCAGCAGCGAGACAGGGTCGGCTGAGCAGTTCTTC.

The chain is built from TRBV2 and TRBJ2-3, with unresolved D. V lost 3 bases and J lost 4, with 5 bases in between. The CDR3 consists of 12 residues. Germline V gives CDR1 SNHLY, CDR2 FYNNEI. CDR3 DNA sequence: TGTGCCAGCAGTGACGAGGCAGATACGCAGTATTTT. Translating it yields CASSDEADTQYF.

This sequence joins TRBV6-5 and TRBJ2-2, with D perhaps TRBD2 (5 bases). V was cut by 6 bases and J by 8 bases, with 7 bases left in between. Germline CDR1 MNHEY, CDR2 SVGAGI. The CDR3 length is 11 residues. CDR3 residues: CASRSGGELFF. DNA of the CDR3: TGTGCCAGCAGGTCGGGGGGGGAGCTGTTTTTT.

CDR3 loop: CSVGTGPNQPQHF. The DNA of the CDR3 is TGCAGCGTTGGGACAGGGCCTAATCAGCCCCAGCATTTT. This chain links TRBV29-1 with TRBJ1-5; 8 bases match TRBD1. Losses at the gene ends were 4 bases for V and 4 bases for J; bases not matched to a gene: 3. The CDR3 spans 13 residues. CDR1 is SQVTM and CDR2 is ANQGSEA in the germline V gene. Combining the CDR3 with reference TRBV29-1 and TRBJ1-5 gives the whole variable domain SAVISQKPSRDICQRGTSLTIQCQVDSQVTMMFWYRQQPGQSLTLIATANQGSEATYESGFVIDKFPISRPNLTFSTLTVSNMSPEDSSIYLCSVGTGPNQPQHFGDGTRLSIL.

The V call is TRBV2, the J call TRBJ2-5; no clear D. There are 14 residues in the CDR3. Germline values: CDR1 SNHLY, CDR2 FYNNEI. The V and J ends lost 3 bases and 6 bases respectively, with 14 bases between them. This chain's CDR3 is CASSDQSGPKTQYF. The CDR3 bases are TGTGCCAGCAGTGATCAATCTGGGCCCAAGACCCAGTACTTC.

The chain joins TRBV15 to TRBJ1-1; 7 bases are a match to TRBD1. CDR1 LNHNV and CDR2 YYDKDF come from the germline V gene (reference sequence). There are 13 residues in the CDR3. The J segment lost 5 bases and the V segment lost 6 bases, leaving 6 bases of the junction unmatched. The CDR3 DNA is TGTGCCACCAGATTTTCACAGGGGACTGAAGCTTTCTTT. Translation: CATRFSQGTEAFF. Together with reference TRBV15 and TRBJ1-1, the CDR3 gives the full variable domain: DAMVIQNPRYQVTQFGKPVTLSCSQTLNHNVMYWYQQKSSQAPKLLFHYYDKDFNNEADTPDNFQSRRPNTSFCFLDIRSPGLGDTAMYLCATRFSQGTEAFFGQGTRLTVV.

On this clone: Distinct nucleotide sequences in the sample also encode this CDR3. The CDR3 DNA sequence: TGTGCCAGCAGTCGTTTGGAGACCCAGTACTTC. Its protein product is CASSRLETQYF. The chain couples TRBV28 to TRBJ2-5; D not resolved. V was pared by 5 bases and J by 5 bases, with 6 bases between. The CDR3 contains 11 residues. Looked up from germline, CDR1 is MDHEN and CDR2 is SYDVKM.

Ten or more counts support this clone. The chain is built from TRBV6-4 and TRBJ2-2; TRBD2 matches at 8 bases. The germline V gene has CDR1 MRHNA and CDR2 SNTAGT. This CDR3 spans 14 amino acids. The V gene end was trimmed by 3 bases and the J gene end by 3 bases; junction bases not matched to a gene: 0. CDR3: CASSERGDTGELFF. As DNA, the CDR3 is TGTGCCAGCAGTGAGCGGGGGGACACCGGGGAGCTGTTTTTT.

This clone was detected a few times. This sequence joins TRBV28 and TRBJ1-2; 9 bases align to TRBD1. V dropped 5 bases and J dropped 6; count of bases not matched to a gene: 1. The CDR3 spans 12 residues. Germline V gives CDR1 MDHEN, CDR2 SYDVKM. The CDR3: CASSRDRDGYTF. CDR3 nucleotide sequence: TGTGCCAGCAGTCGGGACAGGGATGGCTACACCTTC.

CDR3 in DNA: TGCGCCAGCAGCTTGTGGGGCATGAACACTGAAGCTTTCTTT. It specifies CASSLWGMNTEAFF. The V gene is TRBV5-1, the J gene TRBJ1-1; TRBD1 might be the D (5 bases). Trimming removed 1 base from V and 0 bases from J, with 7 bases in between. This CDR3 has 14 residues. The V gene's germline CDR1 is SGHRS and CDR2 YFSETQ.

About this clone itself: The sample has other DNA sequences that encode this CDR3 too. V usage is TRBV30 and J usage is TRBJ1-3; no firm D call. Germline loops: CDR1 GTSNPN, CDR2 SVGIG (reference sequence). The CDR3 is made up of 12 amino acids. V was clipped by 0 bases and J by 4 bases, with 4 bases between them. CDR3 loop: CAWSVLGNTIYF. The DNA of the CDR3 is TGTGCCTGGAGTGTACTAGGAAACACCATATATTTT.

This clone was seen once. The chain has TRBV4-3 and TRBJ2-7, with TRBD1 identical over 9 bases. The CDR3 length is 14 residues. Trimming at V came to 5 bases and at J to 2 bases, leaving 4 bases not matched to a gene. Per germline, CDR1 LGHNA and CDR2 YSLEER. Written as DNA, the CDR3 is TGCGCCAGCAGCACTCGGACAGGGGCCTACGAGCAGTACTTC. It translates to CASSTRTGAYEQYF.

The chain uses TRBV7-2 and TRBJ2-7; D remains unclear. Germline CDR1 is SGHTA and CDR2 is FQGNSA. The ends were cut back, 1 base at V and 2 bases at J, with 9 bases in the middle. This CDR3 has 14 amino acids. CDR3 region: CASSLGGLPYEQYF. The CDR3 coding sequence is TGTGCCAGCAGCTTAGGCGGCCTCCCCTACGAGCAGTACTTC.

The chain recombines TRBV27 with TRBJ1-5, with 9 bases lining up with TRBD1. CDR1 MNHEY and CDR2 SMNVEV come from the germline V gene (reference sequence). The junction had 7 bases not matched to a gene; V was cut back by 6 bases and J by 4 bases. The CDR3 has 15 amino acids. CDR3 DNA sequence: TGTGCCAGCAGATCCAACAGGGGGCGGAATCAGCCCCAGCATTTT. Encoded protein: CASRSNRGRNQPQHF.

The chain combines TRBV30 with TRBJ1-2; TRBD1 aligns across 9 bases. The V and J ends lost 3 bases and 4 bases, in that order; junction bases with no gene match: 3. The CDR3 length is 13 residues. Germline CDR1 GTSNPN, CDR2 SVGIG (reference sequence). The DNA of the CDR3 is TGTGCCTGGAGGGCGGGACAGGGCTATGGCTACACCTTC. Amino acid sequence: CAWRAGQGYGYTF.

The chain couples TRBV30 to TRBJ2-2; possibly TRBD1 for D (5 bases). Between the trimmed V and J ends, which lost 4 bases and 2 bases, there was a span of 11 bases. CDR3 length equals 14 residues. Germline V gene lookup returns CDR1 GTSNPN and CDR2 SVGIG (reference sequence). The CDR3 DNA reads TGTGCCTGGAAGTGGGGCCCAAACACCGGGGAGCTGTTTTTT. Its protein product is CAWKWGPNTGELFF.

The chain employs TRBV10-3 and TRBJ1-2; TRBD1 matches at 11 bases. The CDR3 has 17 residues. Germline V lookup: CDR1 ENHRY, CDR2 SYGVKD. V lost 2 bases, J lost 0 bases, and 5 bases stayed unmatched. The CDR3 sequence is CAISEDPGQGANYGYTF. Written as DNA, the CDR3 is TGTGCCATCAGTGAGGACCCGGGACAGGGGGCTAACTATGGCTACACCTTC.

The gene calls are TRBV6-5 and TRBJ1-2; tentative D call: TRBD1 (6 bases). Trimming removed 6 bases at V and 8 bases at J, with 13 bases between. Germline assignment: CDR1 MNHEY and CDR2 SVGAGI. The CDR3 runs to 12 residues. This chain's CDR3 is CASRQTGGGYTF. The CDR3 DNA is TGTGCCAGCAGGCAGACAGGAGGAGGCTACACCTTC.

This sequence joins TRBV27 and TRBJ2-1, with 12 nucleotides matching TRBD2. The V gene end was trimmed by 5 bases and the J gene end by 7 bases; junction bases not matched to a gene: 3. There are 14 residues in the CDR3. Germline assignment: CDR1 MNHEY and CDR2 SMNVEV (reference sequence). The CDR3 DNA reads as TGTGCCAGCAGTACGACTAGCGGGAGAAATGAGCAGTTCTTC. This gives the protein CASSTTSGRNEQFF.

The chain recombines TRBV7-2 with TRBJ1-1; D gene ambiguous. Trimming left V 0 bases short and J 4 bases short, with 15 bases between. The CDR3 runs 16 residues. Germline V CDR1 and CDR2: SGHTA, FQGNSA. The CDR3: CASSLAWATRSTEAFF. CDR3 DNA sequence: TGTGCCAGCAGCTTAGCTTGGGCCACGCGATCCACTGAAGCTTTCTTT.

In its sample, this clone was seen once. V usage is TRBV28 and J usage is TRBJ1-4; 7 bases line up with TRBD1. The CDR3 covers 15 residues. V trimming: 2 bases; J trimming: 7 bases; junction bases outside the gene matches: 7. Germline lookup yields CDR1 MDHEN and CDR2 SYDVKM. The CDR3 reads CASSLPQGEAEKLFF. The CDR3 DNA reads TGTGCCAGCAGTTTACCTCAGGGGGAGGCTGAAAAACTGTTTTTT.